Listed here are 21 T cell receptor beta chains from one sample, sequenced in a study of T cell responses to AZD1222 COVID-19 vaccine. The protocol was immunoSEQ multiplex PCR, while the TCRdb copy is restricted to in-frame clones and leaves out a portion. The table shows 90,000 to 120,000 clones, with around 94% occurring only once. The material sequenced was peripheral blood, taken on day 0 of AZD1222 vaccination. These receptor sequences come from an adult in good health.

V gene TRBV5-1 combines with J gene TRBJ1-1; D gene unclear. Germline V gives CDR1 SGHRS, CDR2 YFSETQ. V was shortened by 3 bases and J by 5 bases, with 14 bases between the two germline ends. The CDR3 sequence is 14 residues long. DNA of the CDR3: TGCGCCAGCAGCTCGGACCTGGGGAGGACTGAAGCTTTCTTT. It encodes CASSSDLGRTEAFF.

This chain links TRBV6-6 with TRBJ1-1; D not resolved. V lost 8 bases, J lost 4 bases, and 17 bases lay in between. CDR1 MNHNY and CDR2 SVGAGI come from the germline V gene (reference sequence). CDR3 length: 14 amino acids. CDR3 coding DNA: TGTGCCAGCCATAATATTATGAGTGGCACTGAAGCTTTCTTT. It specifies CASHNIMSGTEAFF.

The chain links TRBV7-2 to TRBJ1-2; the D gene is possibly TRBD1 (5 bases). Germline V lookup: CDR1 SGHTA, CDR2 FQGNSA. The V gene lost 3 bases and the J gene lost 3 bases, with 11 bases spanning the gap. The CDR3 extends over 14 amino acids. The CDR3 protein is CASSLGPRDYGYTF. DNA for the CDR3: TGTGCCAGCAGCTTGGGACCTAGAGACTATGGCTACACCTTC.

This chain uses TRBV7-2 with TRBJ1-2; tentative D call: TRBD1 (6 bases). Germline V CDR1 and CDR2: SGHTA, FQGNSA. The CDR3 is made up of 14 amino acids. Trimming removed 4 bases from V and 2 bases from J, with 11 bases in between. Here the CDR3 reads CASSSQTGNYGYTF. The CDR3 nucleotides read TGTGCCAGCAGCTCGCAGACAGGAAACTATGGCTACACCTTC.

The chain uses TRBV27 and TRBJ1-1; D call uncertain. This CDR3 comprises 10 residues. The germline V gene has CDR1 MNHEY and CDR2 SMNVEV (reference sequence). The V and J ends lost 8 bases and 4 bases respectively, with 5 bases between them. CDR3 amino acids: CASGLTEAFF. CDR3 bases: TGTGCCAGCGGCCTCACTGAAGCTTTCTTT.

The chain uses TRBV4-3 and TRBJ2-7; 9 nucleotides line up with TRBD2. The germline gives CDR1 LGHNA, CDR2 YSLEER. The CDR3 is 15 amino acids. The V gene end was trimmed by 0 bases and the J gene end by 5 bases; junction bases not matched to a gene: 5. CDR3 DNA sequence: TGCGCCAGCAGCCAAGATCATGCGGGGGGGAACGAGCAGTACTTC. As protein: CASSQDHAGGNEQYF.

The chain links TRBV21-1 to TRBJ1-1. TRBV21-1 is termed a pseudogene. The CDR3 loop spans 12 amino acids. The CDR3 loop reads CASLRESTEAFF. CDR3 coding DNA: TGTGCCAGCCTAAGGGAGAGCACTGAAGCTTTCTTT.

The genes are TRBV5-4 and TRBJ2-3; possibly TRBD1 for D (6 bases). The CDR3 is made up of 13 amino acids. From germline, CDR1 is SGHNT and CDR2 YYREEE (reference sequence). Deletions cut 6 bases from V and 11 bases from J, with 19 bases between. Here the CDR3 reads CASTTQVEDRQYF. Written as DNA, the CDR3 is TGTGCCAGCACCACCCAGGTAGAGGACAGGCAGTATTTT.

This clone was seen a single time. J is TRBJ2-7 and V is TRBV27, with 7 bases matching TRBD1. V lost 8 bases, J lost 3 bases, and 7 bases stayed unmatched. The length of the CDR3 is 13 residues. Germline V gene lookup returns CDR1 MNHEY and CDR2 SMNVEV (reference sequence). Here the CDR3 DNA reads TGTGCCAGCGCCACAGGGGCCCACTACGAGCAGTACTTC. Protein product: CASATGAHYEQYF.

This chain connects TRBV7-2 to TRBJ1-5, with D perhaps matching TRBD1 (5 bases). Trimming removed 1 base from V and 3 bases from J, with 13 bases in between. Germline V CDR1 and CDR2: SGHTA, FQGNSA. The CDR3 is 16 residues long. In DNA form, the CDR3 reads TGTGCCAGCAGCTTAGGTTTGGGGGGTACCAATCAGCCCCAGCATTTT. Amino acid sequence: CASSLGLGGTNQPQHF.

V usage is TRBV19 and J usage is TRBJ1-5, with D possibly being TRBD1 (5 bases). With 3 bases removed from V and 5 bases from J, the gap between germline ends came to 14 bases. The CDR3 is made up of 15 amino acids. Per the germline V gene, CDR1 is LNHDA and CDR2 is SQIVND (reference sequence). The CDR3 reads CASSMVAGEDQPQHF. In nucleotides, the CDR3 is TGTGCCAGTAGTATGGTCGCGGGGGAAGATCAGCCCCAGCATTTT.

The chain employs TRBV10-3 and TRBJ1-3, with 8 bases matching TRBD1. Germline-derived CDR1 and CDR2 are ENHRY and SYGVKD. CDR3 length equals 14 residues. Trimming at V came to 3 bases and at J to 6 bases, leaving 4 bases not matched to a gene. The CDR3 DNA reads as TGTGCCATCAGTGAAGACAGGGGCGAAAACACCATATATTTT. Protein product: CAISEDRGENTIYF.

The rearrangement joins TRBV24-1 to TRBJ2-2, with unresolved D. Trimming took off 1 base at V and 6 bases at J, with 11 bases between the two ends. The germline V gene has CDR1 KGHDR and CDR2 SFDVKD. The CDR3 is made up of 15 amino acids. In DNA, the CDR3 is TGTGCCACCAGTGATTTTTTCGGGTCGGCCGGGGAGCTGTTTTTT. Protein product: CATSDFFGSAGELFF.

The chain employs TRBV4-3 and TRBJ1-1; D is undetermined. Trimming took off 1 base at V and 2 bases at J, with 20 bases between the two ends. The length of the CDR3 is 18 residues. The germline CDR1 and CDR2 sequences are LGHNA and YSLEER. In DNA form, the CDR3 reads TGCGCCAGCAGCCAAGCGTCCCGGGTCATAAAACCCAACACTGAAGCTTTCTTT. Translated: CASSQASRVIKPNTEAFF.

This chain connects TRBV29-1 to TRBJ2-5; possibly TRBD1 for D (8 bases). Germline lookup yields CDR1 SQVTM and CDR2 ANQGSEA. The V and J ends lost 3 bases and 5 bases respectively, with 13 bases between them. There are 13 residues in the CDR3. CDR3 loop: CSVDPQGGETQYF. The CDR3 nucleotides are TGCAGCGTTGACCCACAGGGGGGGGAGACCCAGTACTTC.

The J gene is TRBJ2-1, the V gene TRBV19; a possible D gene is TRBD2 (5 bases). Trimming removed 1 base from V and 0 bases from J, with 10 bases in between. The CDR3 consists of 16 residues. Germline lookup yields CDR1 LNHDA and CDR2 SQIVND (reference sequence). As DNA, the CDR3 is TGTGCCAGTAGTATAGTACTAGGGTTCTCCTACAATGAGCAGTTCTTC. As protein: CASSIVLGFSYNEQFF.

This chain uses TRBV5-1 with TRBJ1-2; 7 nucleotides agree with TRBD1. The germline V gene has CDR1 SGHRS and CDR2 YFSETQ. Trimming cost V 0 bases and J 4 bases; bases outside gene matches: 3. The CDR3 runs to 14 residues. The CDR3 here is CASSLEGAIYGYTF. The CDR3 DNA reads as TGCGCCAGCAGCTTGGAGGGGGCAATCTATGGCTACACCTTC.

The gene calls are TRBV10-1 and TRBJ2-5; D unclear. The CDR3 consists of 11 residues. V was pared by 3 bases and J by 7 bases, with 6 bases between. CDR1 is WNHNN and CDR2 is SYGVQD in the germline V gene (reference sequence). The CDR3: CASSERTTQYF. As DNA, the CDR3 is TGCGCCAGCAGTGAACGGACGACCCAGTACTTC.

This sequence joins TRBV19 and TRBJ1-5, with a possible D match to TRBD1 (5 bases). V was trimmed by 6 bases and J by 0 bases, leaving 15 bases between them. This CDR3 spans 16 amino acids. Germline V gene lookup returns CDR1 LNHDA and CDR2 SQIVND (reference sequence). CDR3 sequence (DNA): TGTGCCAGTAGGGACCAAAGGGGATATAGCAATCAGCCCCAGCATTTT. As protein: CASRDQRGYSNQPQHF.

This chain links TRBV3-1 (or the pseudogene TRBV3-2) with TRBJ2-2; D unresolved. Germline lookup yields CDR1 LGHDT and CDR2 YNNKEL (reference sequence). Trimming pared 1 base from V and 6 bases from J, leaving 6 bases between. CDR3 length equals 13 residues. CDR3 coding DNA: TGTGCCAGCAGCCAAGTGAATCCCGGGGAGCTGTTTTTT. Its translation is CASSQVNPGELFF.

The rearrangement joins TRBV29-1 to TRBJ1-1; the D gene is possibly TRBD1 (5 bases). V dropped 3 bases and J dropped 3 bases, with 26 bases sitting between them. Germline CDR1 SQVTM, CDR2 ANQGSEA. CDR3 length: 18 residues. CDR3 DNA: TGCAGCGTTGACCCCTCCCCCCGGACATCAAGCTGGGACACTGAAGCTTTCTTT. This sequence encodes CSVDPSPRTSSWDTEAFF.